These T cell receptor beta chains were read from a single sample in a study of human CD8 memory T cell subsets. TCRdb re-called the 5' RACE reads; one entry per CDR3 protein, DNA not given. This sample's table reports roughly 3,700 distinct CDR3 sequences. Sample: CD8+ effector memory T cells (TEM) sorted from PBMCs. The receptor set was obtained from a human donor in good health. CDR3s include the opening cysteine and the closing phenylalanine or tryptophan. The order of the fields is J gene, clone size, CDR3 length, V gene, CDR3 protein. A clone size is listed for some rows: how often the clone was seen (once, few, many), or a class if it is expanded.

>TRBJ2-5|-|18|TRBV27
CASSILPPGLAVEKTQYF
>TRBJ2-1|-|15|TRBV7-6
CASSPSASSYNEQFF
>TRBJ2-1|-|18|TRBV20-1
CSARDEDAGSSSYNEQFF
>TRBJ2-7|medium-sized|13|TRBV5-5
CASSLGGYYEQYF
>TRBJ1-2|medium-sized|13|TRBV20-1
CSASQATNYGYTF
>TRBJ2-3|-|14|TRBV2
CATRLAASTDTQYF
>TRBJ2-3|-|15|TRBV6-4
CASSEATGHTDTQYF
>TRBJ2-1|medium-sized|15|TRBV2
CASSEVTGTKPEQFF
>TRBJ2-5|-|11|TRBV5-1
CASWNPGTQYF
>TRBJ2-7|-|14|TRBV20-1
CSARDLGPSDEQYF
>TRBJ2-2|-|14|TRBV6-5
CASRDRDGTGELFF
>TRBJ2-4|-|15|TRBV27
CASTPKVRLADIQYF
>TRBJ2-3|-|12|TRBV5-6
CASSLVSDTQYF
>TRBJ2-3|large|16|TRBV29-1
CSVEEVADTNTDTQYF
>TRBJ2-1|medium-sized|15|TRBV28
CASSLGRDPYNEQFF
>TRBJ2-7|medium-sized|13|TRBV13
CASSLASTYEQYF
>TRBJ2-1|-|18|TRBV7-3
CASSLTVLAGDYYNEQFF
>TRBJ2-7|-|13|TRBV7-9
CASSLARGYEQYF
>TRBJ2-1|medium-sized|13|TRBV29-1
CSARPGQGNEQFF
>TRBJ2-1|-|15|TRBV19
CASSMSSGTNNEQFF
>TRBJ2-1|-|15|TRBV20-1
CSARDPAGIGDEQFF
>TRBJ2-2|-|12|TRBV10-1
CASSTGTGELFF
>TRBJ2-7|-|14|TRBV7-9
CASSTTTGLHEQYF